The 13 T cell receptor beta chains below were found in one sample sequenced in a study of shared clonotypes between healthy human individuals (TCRdb year 2020). The library relied on the immunoSEQ multiplex PCR assay. TCRdb took this table from immuneACCESS and kept in-frame rearrangements with V and J called. Such tables lack part of the clones; where checked against another copy, unresolved V genes explain under half of the gap, and the rest is unexplained. The sample data list 450,000 to 600,000 clones, and approximately 79% of these were observed just once. About an eighth of the sample lies in the top ten. Sequenced: PBMCs. The receptors come from a woman between 40 and 55 years old in good health. Some clones in this sample may be carry-over from other donors' samples.

The chain couples TRBV4-2 to TRBJ2-5, with D perhaps matching TRBD2 (6 bases). The CDR3 is 15 residues long. V was pared by 0 bases and J by 2 bases, with 10 bases between. In germline, CDR1 is LGHNA, CDR2 YNFKEQ. In nucleotides, the CDR3 is TGTGCCAGCAGCCAAGATTACGCGGGGCAAGAGACCCAGTACTTC. The encoded protein is CASSQDYAGQETQYF.

For this clone: This probably arose from a read error, given a far larger clone one base away. The sample carries other DNA sequences with the same CDR3. This chain joins TRBV19 and TRBJ2-3; D is possibly TRBD1 (6 bases). The V gene lost 2 bases and the J gene lost 6 bases, with 18 bases spanning the gap. The germline gives CDR1 LNHDA, CDR2 SQIVND (reference sequence). The CDR3 has 16 residues. The CDR3 region has the DNA TGTGCCAGTAGTATAAGAGTTGGGTCAGACAGGGATACGCAGTATTTT. Its protein product is CASSIRVGSDRDTQYF.

The chain carries TRBV5-4 and TRBJ2-1; D gene ambiguous. Germline values: CDR1 SGHNT, CDR2 YYREEE (reference sequence). V was clipped by 2 bases and J by 6 bases, with 12 bases between them. The CDR3 has 14 residues. CDR3: CASSLGSRLNEQFF. CDR3 nucleotide sequence: TGTGCCAGCAGCTTAGGTTCCAGACTCAATGAGCAGTTCTTC.

The genes are TRBV7-3 and TRBJ2-3; 8 nucleotides line up with TRBD1. Germline CDR1 is SGHTA and CDR2 is FQGTGA. V shed 5 bases, J shed 2 bases, and the junction held 6 bases outside the gene matches. This CDR3 region has 15 residues. The CDR3 region has the DNA TGTGCCAGCAGCGCAGACAGGGGCGACACAGATACGCAGTATTTT. It translates to CASSADRGDTDTQYF.

This clone was picked up one time. The chain uses TRBV5-6 and TRBJ2-7; 7 nucleotides agree with TRBD1. Looked up from germline, CDR1 is SGHDT and CDR2 is YYEEEE. There are 16 residues in the CDR3. V was clipped by 0 bases and J by 5 bases; unmatched bases: 11. CDR3 amino acids: CASSLGVRGLINEQYF. CDR3 DNA: TGTGCCAGCAGCTTGGGGGTGAGGGGGCTTATCAACGAGCAGTACTTC.

The chain is built from TRBV5-1 and TRBJ1-1; D is undetermined. The length of the CDR3 is 14 residues. V lost 3 bases to trimming and J lost 1 base, with 10 bases between them. Per germline, CDR1 SGHRS and CDR2 YFSETQ. CDR3 nucleotides: TGCGCCAGCAGCTGGGAAGGGTGGAACACTGAAGCTTTCTTT. Amino acids: CASSWEGWNTEAFF.

This clone was picked up one time. The gene calls are TRBV5-4 and TRBJ2-7, with TRBD2 matching over 9 bases. Germline assignment: CDR1 SGHNT and CDR2 YYREEE (reference sequence). Trimming cost V 3 bases and J 4 bases; bases outside gene matches: 5. The CDR3 sequence is 14 residues long. CDR3 bases: TGTGCCAGCAGCTCCCGCGGGGGGGAATACGAGCAGTACTTC. Its protein is CASSSRGGEYEQYF.

This clone came up once. The chain uses TRBV5-1 and TRBJ1-1; 11 bases agree with TRBD1. Germline V lookup: CDR1 SGHRS, CDR2 YFSETQ. The J segment lost 5 bases and the V segment lost 4 bases, leaving 7 bases of the junction unmatched. The CDR3 spans 15 residues. The CDR3 protein is CASSPTGTGGTEAFF. CDR3 nucleotide sequence: TGCGCCAGCAGCCCGACCGGGACAGGGGGGACTGAAGCTTTCTTT.

J is TRBJ2-3 and V is TRBV5-6; perhaps TRBD2 as D (6 bases). The CDR3 has 15 residues. The germline V and J ends were trimmed by 2 bases and 2 bases, with 12 bases remaining between them. The germline V gene has CDR1 SGHDT and CDR2 YYEEEE. CDR3 residues: CASSFSRGFTDTQYF. DNA of the CDR3: TGTGCCAGCAGCTTCTCCCGGGGGTTCACAGATACGCAGTATTTT.

This clone was counted a single time. V is TRBV7-2 and J is TRBJ1-3; D remains ambiguous. V was pared by 1 base and J by 0 bases, with 4 bases between. The CDR3 covers 14 residues. Germline V CDR1 and CDR2: SGHTA, FQGNSA. The CDR3 loop reads CASSLVSSGNTIYF. The DNA for the CDR3 is TGTGCCAGCAGCTTAGTGAGCTCTGGAAACACCATATATTTT.

In the case of this clone: A much larger clone lies one base from this, so it may be a read error. The chain is built from TRBV7-2 and TRBJ2-2; 11 bases match TRBD1. This CDR3 is built from 15 residues. Germline V gene lookup returns CDR1 SGHTA and CDR2 FQGNSA. This chain's CDR3 is CASSFRTGGTGELVF. Written as DNA, the CDR3 is TGTGCCAGCAGCTTCAGGACAGGGGGCACCGGGGAGCTGGTTTTT.

With regard to this clone: With a far larger clone one base away, a read error is the likely cause. CDR3 in DNA: TGTGCCTGTAGACAGGGGGCCCCCTTCTATGGCCACACCTTC. Its translation is CACRQGAPFYGHTF. The chain has TRBV30 and TRBJ1-2; the match to TRBD1 covers 10 bases. Germline CDR1 GTSNPN, CDR2 SVGIG (reference sequence). This CDR3 region has 14 residues.

The rearrangement links TRBV4-3 to TRBJ2-1; D remains ambiguous. This CDR3 is 17 amino acids long. V was cut by 0 bases and J by 1 base, with 13 bases left in between. Germline loops: CDR1 LGHNA, CDR2 YSLEER. This CDR3 is CASSQDFGGRSYNEQFF. In nucleotides, the CDR3 is TGCGCCAGCAGCCAAGATTTCGGCGGTAGATCCTACAATGAGCAGTTCTTC.